The sample holds many counts of the clone carrying this T cell receptor beta chain. The method for making cDNA was 5'RACE, and it used 10-nucleotide random UMIs. Sequencing of 15-18 subjects in each run yielded over 160 million TCR-beta sequences. TCRdb fed the 5' RACE reads into MiXCR, producing one record per CDR3 protein. Among about 44,000 distinct CDR3 sequences listed, around 6% were seen once. CDR3 length: 15 residues. Trimming cost V 6 bases and J 4 bases; bases outside gene matches: 6. Germline V gene data show CDR1 as MNHEY and CDR2 as SVGAGI. This specimen belongs to a study of neurological immune-mediated disorders. The study used blood bank volunteers in Maryland, USA, as healthy controls. Sorted libraries were derived from approximately 1 million CD4+ or CD8+ T cells.

J is TRBJ2-3 and V is TRBV6-5; 11 bases agree with TRBD2. The receptor was derived from a middle-aged woman in good health. The specimen was CD4+ T cells from blood. The CDR3 DNA follows: TGTGCCAGCAGGTACCTTAGCGGGAGGGCAGATACGCAGTATTTT. Protein sequence: CASRYLSGRADTQYF.